The clone carrying this TCR beta chain has a single count. Everyone who took part was roughly 18 to 95 years old, and they came from 24 US areas. Each recovered donor of Cohort 3 presented with two negative PCRs, clearance, or symptom resolution. Trimming cost V 0 bases and J 2 bases; bases outside gene matches: 3. This CDR3 contains 15 residues. Germline V gives CDR1 MNHEY, CDR2 SMNVEV (reference sequence). This entry comes from a study of blood T cell repertoires in COVID-19. Study-level information: The United States, Italy and Spain were the sources of the acute and convalescent COVID-19 samples.

Generated by immunoSEQ multiplex PCR, the TCRdb table keeps only in-frame clones and is missing some. Found here are over 150,000 clones, more than 80% of them singletons; the top ten hold more than 5.5%. The sample was PBMCs or T cells enriched from blood (not recorded which). V usage is TRBV27 and J usage is TRBJ2-7, with TRBD2 matching over 8 bases. The clonotype originates from a man aged 35-49 years who had recovered from COVID-19. The CDR3 DNA reads as TGTGCCAGCAGTTTATCCGGGGGGGCCCCCTACGAGCAGTACTTC. Residues: CASSLSGGAPYEQYF.